This T cell receptor beta chain was recorded in a study of blood T cell repertoires in COVID-19. Germline V lookup: CDR1 SGHNT, CDR2 YYREEE (reference sequence). The CDR3 has 16 amino acids. The V segment lost 5 bases and the J segment 8 bases; nucleotides outside the gene matches: 14. Sequencing used immunoSEQ multiplex PCR; TCRdb keeps in-frame clones, though not all of them. The sample has 250,000 to 350,000 clones, around 91% seen once. The cohort comprised adults aged about 18 to 89 years residing in about two dozen US areas. This receptor was taken from a woman younger than 30 with acute COVID-19. Sequenced input: PBMCs or T cells enriched from blood (not recorded which). The chain employs TRBV5-4 and TRBJ2-3; 10 bases agree with TRBD2. The CDR3 sequence is CASSSGLAEGQGTQYF. The CDR3, as DNA: TGTGCCAGCAGTTCCGGACTAGCGGAGGGGCAGGGTACGCAGTATTTT.